This T cell receptor beta chain appears in the sequencing data of a study of cytomegalovirus exposure and HLA in healthy donors. Across the study: Around 190 million T cells yielded 100 million or so unique TCR beta sequences, as an earlier analysis found. Within an early data release were about 80 million unique TCRs drawn from HLA-typed donors.

Study results and caveats: A highly shared variant cluster was judged a likely technical artifact. Specificity of three CMV-associated chains for CMV antigens was verified in vitro.

PCR used 60 Vbeta primers and 13 Jbeta primers. Some clones are missing from TCRdb's copy, which holds only in-frame ones; the method was immunoSEQ multiplex PCR. The sample comprises under 150,000 clones, around 70% of which are singletons, and around 3.9% rests with the top ten. Regarding this clone: The target antigen is unknown.

Germline loops: CDR1 SEHNR, CDR2 FQNEAQ (reference sequence). Trimming removed 7 bases from V and 6 bases from J; junction bases left unmatched: 17. The CDR3 sequence is 17 residues long. The TCR originated in a woman aged 40 to 49 in good health and CMV-seropositive. The sequenced sample consisted of PBMCs. The rearrangement joins TRBV7-9 to TRBJ2-2; 7 nucleotides line up with TRBD2. Written as DNA, the CDR3 is TGTGCCAGCACCCCCCTCATGGGGGAGGGTCTTCCCGGGGAGCTGTTTTTT. Protein sequence: CASTPLMGEGLPGELFF.